This is a list of T cell receptor beta chains from one sample in a study of blood T cells in healthy people across ages. TCRdb re-called the 5' RACE reads with MiXCR, one entry per CDR3 protein. The sample shows almost 550,000 distinct CDR3 sequences, nearly 25% of them seen only once. This same sample was also taken into another study, of T cells of mothers and their children.

The sample taken for sequencing was blood. These receptors originate from a boy younger than 18 in good health. Each CDR3 is given with its conserved first and last residue. Fields, in order: clone size, V gene, J gene, D gene, CDR3 DNA, CDR3 protein. The D gene is left open where the match is weak. Clone size is shown for a subset of rows, as once, few, many or a class of expanded clone.

>few|TRBV21-1|TRBJ2-1|-
TGTGCCAGCAGCGCCCGCCGGACCAAGAGTGAGCAGTTCTTC
CASSARRTKSEQFF
>few|TRBV7-3|TRBJ2-5|TRBD1
TGTGCCAGCAGCCCGACAGGGTCCAAGACCCAGTACTTC
CASSPTGSKTQYF
>-|TRBV9|TRBJ2-1|-
TGTGCCAGCAGCGAGACGACAGGTGTGAACAATGAGCAGTTCTTC
CASSETTGVNNEQFF
>-|TRBV3-1|TRBJ1-6|-
TGTGCCAGCAGCCAATATAATTCACCCCTCCACTTT
CASSQYNSPLHF
>many|TRBV3-1|TRBJ2-5|TRBD2
TGTGCCAGCAGCCCCTGGACTAGCGGGGCCCAAGAGACCCAGTACTTC
CASSPWTSGAQETQYF
>-|TRBV4-1|TRBJ2-7|TRBD1
TGTGCCAGCAGCCAAGGCCGTGCACAGGGGGCATACGAGCAGTACTTC
CASSQGRAQGAYEQYF
>few|TRBV28|TRBJ1-4|-
TGTGCCAGCATAAGGTGGAAACTGTTTTTT
CASIRWKLFF
>-|TRBV20-1|TRBJ2-7|TRBD1
TGCAGTGCTAGAGATCCCAGGGGGAACTACGAGCAGTACTTC
CSARDPRGNYEQYF
>few|TRBV5-5|TRBJ2-5|-
TGTGCCAGCAGCTTGGGGCTAGTTCAAGGGGTGAGGGGAGAGACCCAGTACTTC
CASSLGLVQGVRGETQYF
>-|TRBV6-2/TRBV6-3|TRBJ1-4|TRBD1
TGTGCCAGCAGTTACGACAGGGCCGCAACTAATGAAAAACTGTTTTTT
CASSYDRAATNEKLFF
>-|TRBV7-2|TRBJ2-5|TRBD2
TGTGCCAGCAGCGGGCGGGGACTAGCGGCCCTAGAGACCCAGTACTTC
CASSGRGLAALETQYF
>few|TRBV20-1|TRBJ2-5|TRBD2
TGCAGTGCTCTGCCCACCCATTTAGCGGGGGGGCCAGAGACCCAGTACTTC
CSALPTHLAGGPETQYF
>few|TRBV20-1|TRBJ2-5|TRBD2
TGCAGTGCTAGAGGTCGGGGGGGACAAGAGACCCAGTACTTC
CSARGRGGQETQYF
>-|TRBV6-2/TRBV6-3|TRBJ1-4|-
TGTGCCAGCAGTTATCCAACAGGGAAAGGCGGAAAACTGTTTTTT
CASSYPTGKGGKLFF
>few|TRBV7-2|TRBJ1-4|-
TGTGCCAGCAGCTTAAAACAGGCTCCTAATGAAAAACTGTTTTTT
CASSLKQAPNEKLFF
>few|TRBV4-3|TRBJ1-2|TRBD1
TGCGCCAGCAGCCCTGCGTTGCAGGGGGCTATCTATGGCTACACCTTC
CASSPALQGAIYGYTF
>-|TRBV12-3/TRBV12-4|TRBJ1-6|-
TGTGCCAGCAGTCTACAGGGCCCACCCCTCCACTTT
CASSLQGPPLHF
>-|TRBV6-4|TRBJ2-4|TRBD1
TGTGCCAGCAGTCCCGGGACAGGGGGTTTCATTCAGTACTTC
CASSPGTGGFIQYF
>few|TRBV11-2|TRBJ1-3|-
TGTGCCAGCAGCTCTTTAGCAGGGCTGGGAAACACCATATATTTT
CASSSLAGLGNTIYF
>many|TRBV20-1|TRBJ2-2|TRBD2
TGCAGTGCTAGAGATCCCAGCGGGACCACCGGGGAGCTGTTTTTT
CSARDPSGTTGELFF
>-|TRBV25-1|TRBJ2-7|-
TGTGCCACCAGTGATGCCGGGACCTACGAGCAGTACTTC
CATSDAGTYEQYF
>few|TRBV3-1|TRBJ1-2|-
TGTGCCAGCAGCCAGGACGAGTACAGGCGTGGCTACACCTTC
CASSQDEYRRGYTF
>few|TRBV20-1|TRBJ2-7|-
TGCAGTGCGGCGCAGGGGTCCGCCGAGTCGCAGTACTTC
CSAAQGSAESQYF
>-|TRBV18|TRBJ2-5|-
TGTGCCAGCTCACCAGGGGTCTTGGAGACCCAGTACTTC
CASSPGVLETQYF
>few|TRBV20-1|TRBJ2-5|-
TGCAGTGCCGGCCAGGGTGCACGAGAGACCCAGTACTTC
CSAGQGARETQYF
>few|TRBV2|TRBJ1-5|-
TGTGCCAGCAGTGAAAGGGCCCACCTGGGCAATCAGCCCCAGCATTTT
CASSERAHLGNQPQHF
>-|TRBV4-1|TRBJ2-5|-
TGCGCCAGCAGCCAAGTTGGGGGGCTCCAAGAGACCCAGTACTTC
CASSQVGGLQETQYF
>few|TRBV28|TRBJ2-7|-
TGTGCCAGCAGTCACTCTGGACAAGCCCGCTCCTACGAGCAGTACTTC
CASSHSGQARSYEQYF
>-|TRBV20-1|TRBJ2-5|-
TGCAGTGCTAGCTGGGATGCACAACAAGAGACCCAGTACTTC
CSASWDAQQETQYF
>many|TRBV5-6|TRBJ1-4|-
TGTGCCAGCAGCTACCGGGATCCAAATGAAAAACTGTTTTTT
CASSYRDPNEKLFF
>few|TRBV6-5|TRBJ1-1|TRBD1
TGTGCCAGCAGTTATGACAGGGTAGACACTGAAGCTTTCTTT
CASSYDRVDTEAFF
>-|TRBV6-5|TRBJ1-5|TRBD1
TGTGCCAGCAGTTACCCACTGACAGGGAGGGGATTCAATCAGCCCCAGCATTTT
CASSYPLTGRGFNQPQHF
>-|TRBV21-1|TRBJ2-3|-
TGTGCCAGCAGCAAAAGGACCCCGGCCACAGATACGCAGTATTTT
CASSKRTPATDTQYF
>-|TRBV3-1|TRBJ2-5|-
TGTGCCAGCAGCCAAGGACGGTTCGTAACCCAGTACTTC
CASSQGRFVTQYF
>few|TRBV10-3|TRBJ2-7|-
TGTGCCATCAGTGCCCGTAGGGGGGGGATCGGCTACGAGCAGTACTTC
CAISARRGGIGYEQYF
>-|TRBV11-1|TRBJ1-1|-
TGTGCCAGCAGCTTATGGGAGGTGAGCACTGAAGCTTTCTTT
CASSLWEVSTEAFF
>-|TRBV4-1|TRBJ2-3|-
TGCGCCAGCAGCCCAGTCCGCGGGCGGATTAGCACAGATACGCAGTATTTT
CASSPVRGRISTDTQYF
>-|TRBV6-1|TRBJ2-7|TRBD1
TGTGCCAGCAGTAATTCCGGGACAGGGGGCGGATACGAGCAGTACTTC
CASSNSGTGGGYEQYF